Each of the 24 T cell receptor beta chains below was sequenced from the same sample in a study of vaccination and CD4 T cells after COVID-19. Treatment here: roughly 11-day PBMC culture with coronavirus spike peptide pools or control peptides (ViraFEST assay). Their recognized antigens are unknown. The Oncomine TCR Beta short-read assay was applied to DNA of cultured CD4+ T cells. TCRdb passed the PCR reads through MiXCR, listing each CDR3 protein once. This repertoire shows around 20,000 distinct CDR3 sequences, around 38% found once; its top ten account for approximately 18%. The sequenced sample was CD4+ T cells from blood, cultured in vitro, obtained before SARS-CoV-2 vaccination. These receptors originate from a human donor who received a COVID-19 vaccine.

The chain is built from TRBV19 and TRBJ1-1; D not certain. CDR3 length: 15 residues. Germline V gene sequence: CDR1 LNHDA, CDR2 SQIVND (reference sequence). Between the trimmed V and J ends, which lost 3 bases and 0 bases, there was a span of 11 bases. DNA for the CDR3: TGTGCCAGTAGTATGATGAGGAGCATGAACACTGAAGCTTTCTTT. It codes for CASSMMRSMNTEAFF.

The chain links TRBV7-2 to TRBJ2-5, with D perhaps assigned TRBD1 or TRBD2 (6 bases each). CDR1 is SGHTA, CDR2 FQGNSA, per germline. Trimming took 4 bases from V and 2 from J, leaving 11 bases between them. The CDR3 runs to 14 residues. CDR3 region: CASSSPGAQETQYF. For the CDR3, the DNA is TGTGCCAGCAGCTCCCCGGGGGCGCAAGAGACCCAGTACTTC.

This clonotype has just one count. This chain uses TRBV30 with TRBJ1-4, with 7 bases that match TRBD1. With V trimmed by 1 base and J by 7 bases, 12 bases remained unmatched. Germline CDR1 GTSNPN, CDR2 SVGIG (reference sequence). The CDR3 is 16 residues long. The CDR3 loop is CAWSANRQGAAEKLFF. DNA for the CDR3: TGTGCCTGGAGTGCAAACCGACAGGGAGCGGCTGAAAAACTGTTTTTT.

This clonotype was found a few times. The chain joins TRBV2 to TRBJ2-2; D gene uncertain. The germline V gene encodes CDR1 SNHLY and CDR2 FYNNEI. The CDR3 has 12 residues. V lost 6 bases and J lost 1, with 3 bases in between. CDR3 region: CASRRNTGELFF. CDR3 bases: TGTGCCAGCAGGCGGAACACCGGGGAGCTGTTTTTT.

The chain couples TRBV20-1 to TRBJ1-4; weak D call: TRBD1 (5 bases). The length of the CDR3 is 15 residues. The V and J ends lost 6 bases and 4 bases respectively, with 18 bases between them. Looked up from germline, CDR1 is DFQATT and CDR2 is SNEGSKA (reference sequence). This chain's CDR3 is CSARGGGSFNEKLFF. The CDR3 region has the DNA TGCAGTGCCCGAGGTGGGGGATCGTTTAATGAAAAACTGTTTTTT.

This clonotype came up a few times. This chain links TRBV6-2 or TRBV6-3 with TRBJ2-7, with D perhaps being TRBD1 or TRBD2 (5 bases each). The V gene's germline CDR1 is MNHEY and CDR2 SVGEGT. The CDR3 totals 13 residues. Between the trimmed V and J ends, which lost 3 bases and 6 bases, there was a span of 12 bases. The CDR3, as DNA: TGTGCCAGCAGTTATTTCGGGGACCCCGAGCAGTACTTC. This sequence encodes CASSYFGDPEQYF.

There are a few counts of this clonotype. This chain joins TRBV6-5 and TRBJ1-5; weak D call: TRBD1 (6 bases). The germline V gene has CDR1 MNHEY and CDR2 SVGAGI. This CDR3 is built from 13 residues. V was cut by 4 bases and J by 4 bases, with 8 bases left in between. As DNA, the CDR3 is TGTGCCAGCAGTTTGCAGGGGAATCAGCCCCAGCATTTT. This encodes CASSLQGNQPQHF.

The chain employs TRBV3-1 and TRBJ2-5; no reliable D call. Germline V lookup: CDR1 LGHDT, CDR2 YNNKEL (reference sequence). The germline V and J ends were trimmed by 5 bases and 0 bases, with 13 bases remaining between them. CDR3 length: 15 amino acids. The CDR3 DNA is TGTGCCAGCAGCTACTTACACTCGTACCAAGAGACCCAGTACTTC. The encoded protein is CASSYLHSYQETQYF.

This clonotype appeared a few times. The chain is built from TRBV6-2 or TRBV6-3 and TRBJ2-3; no definite D call. CDR3 length: 16 amino acids. V was pared by 0 bases and J by 3 bases, with 13 bases between. From germline, CDR1 is MNHEY and CDR2 SVGEGT. CDR3 coding DNA: TGTGCCAGCAGTTACTCTCCGGTGAGCCGGACAGATACGCAGTATTTT. Translation: CASSYSPVSRTDTQYF.

The gene calls are TRBV7-3 and TRBJ2-6; no clear D. Germline V gene sequence: CDR1 SGHTA, CDR2 FQGTGA. Trimming shortened V by 5 bases and J by 4 bases, and 21 bases separated the two germline ends. This CDR3 contains 18 residues. The CDR3 nucleotides read TGTGCCAGCAGCCCACCCCGAGGAGCTTCTGGAGGGGCCAACGTCCTGACTTTC. Amino acids: CASSPPRGASGGANVLTF. Looking up the rest from reference TRBV7-3 and TRBJ2-6 gives the full variable domain: GAGVSQTPSNKVTEKGKYVELRCDPISGHTALYWYRQSLGQGPEFLIYFQGTGAADDSGLPNDRFFAVRPEGSVSTLKIQRTERGDSAVYLCASSPPRGASGGANVLTFGAGSRLTVL.

Concerning this clonotype itself: The junction shows a germline mismatch at one end, possibly a read error. The chain joins TRBV5-1 to TRBJ2-5; a weak D match, TRBD1 (5 bases). CDR1 and CDR2 from the germline V gene are SGHRS and YFSETQ. This CDR3 contains 14 residues. For the CDR3, the DNA is TGCGCCAGTAGCTTGGATCAGGGCTGGGAGACCCAGTACTTC. This gives the protein CASSLDQGWETQYF.

This clonotype showed up just a few times. The chain joins TRBV12-3 or TRBV12-4 to TRBJ2-1; D perhaps matches TRBD1 (6 bases). This CDR3 spans 15 amino acids. V was cut by 5 bases and J by 0 bases, with 11 bases left in between. CDR3 sequence (DNA): TGTGCCAGCAGTAAACAGGGCTTCTCCTACAATGAGCAGTTCTTC. Protein sequence: CASSKQGFSYNEQFF.

In this sample, this clonotype is medium-sized. The V and J genes are TRBV6-5 and TRBJ1-5; the D gene is possibly TRBD1 (6 bases). The CDR3 consists of 17 residues. V lost 4 bases, J lost 5 bases, and 21 bases lay in between. Germline V gene sequence: CDR1 MNHEY, CDR2 SVGAGI. In DNA, the CDR3 is TGTGCCAGCAGTTTAACAGGGCCAGAGATCATTTATCAGCCCCAGCATTTT. Its translation is CASSLTGPEIIYQPQHF.

The J gene is TRBJ1-5, the V gene TRBV2, with D possibly TRBD1 on 5 matching bases. V gave up 2 bases and J gave up 7 bases, with 15 bases separating them. CDR1 SNHLY and CDR2 FYNNEI come from the germline V gene. The CDR3 extends over 15 amino acids. The CDR3 reads CASSEYGQGGQPQHF. The CDR3 bases are TGTGCCAGCAGTGAATACGGGCAGGGCGGCCAGCCCCAGCATTTT.

This sequence joins TRBV27 and TRBJ1-6; unclear D gene. This CDR3 contains 14 residues. Trimming took 0 bases from V and 7 from J, leaving 7 bases between them. Looked up from germline, CDR1 is MNHEY and CDR2 is SMNVEV (reference sequence). In DNA, the CDR3 is TGTGCCAGCAGTTTATCAGGGTTCAATTCACCCCTCCACTTT. Its translation: CASSLSGFNSPLHF.

The J gene is TRBJ1-5, the V gene TRBV12-3 or TRBV12-4; D is undetermined. The V end was cut by 4 bases, the J end by 9 bases, with 7 bases between. CDR3 length equals 11 residues. CDR3: CASSSSLPQHF. The CDR3 DNA reads TGTGCCAGCAGTTCCTCTTTGCCCCAGCATTTT.

The chain uses TRBV6-1 and TRBJ2-6, with D tentatively TRBD1 or TRBD2 (7 bases each). Germline V lookup: CDR1 MNHNS, CDR2 SASEGT. V lost 6 bases and J 0 bases, leaving 15 bases between the germline ends. CDR3 length: 17 amino acids. This CDR3 reads CASSRGGSSSGANVLTF. The DNA for the CDR3 is TGTGCCAGCAGCAGGGGGGGGTCGAGCTCTGGGGCCAACGTCCTGACTTTC.

A word on this clonotype: The junction and the germline gene differ at one end; a read error may be behind it. The gene calls are TRBV6-2 or TRBV6-3 and TRBJ1-6; 9 nucleotides match TRBD1. There are 15 residues in the CDR3. CDR1 is MNHEY, CDR2 SVGEGT, per germline. CDR3 sequence: CASSPWTGDNPPLHF. The CDR3 DNA reads TGTGCCAGCAGTCCCTGGACAGGGGATAATCCACCCCTCCACTTT.

V usage is TRBV20-1 and J usage is TRBJ2-5; TRBD2 aligns across 12 bases. With 3 bases clipped from V and 9 bases from J, the junction kept 14 bases outside the gene matches. This CDR3 has 16 residues. Germline CDR1 and CDR2: DFQATT and SNEGSKA (reference sequence). The CDR3 DNA sequence: TGCAGTGCTAGGCCCCAACTAGCGGGGGGCCCTCGGGCCCAGTACTTC. Encoded protein: CSARPQLAGGPRAQYF.

The gene calls are TRBV5-4 and TRBJ1-3; no clear D gene. Germline CDR1 SGHNT, CDR2 YYREEE (reference sequence). The CDR3 has 15 residues. V was pared by 0 bases and J by 2 bases, with 9 bases between. The CDR3 loop is CASSLGAGPGNTIYF. CDR3 bases: TGTGCCAGCAGCTTGGGAGCAGGCCCTGGAAACACCATATATTTT. The variable domain in full, with the rest retrieved from reference TRBV5-4 and TRBJ1-3, is ETGVTQSPTHLIKTRGQQVTLRCSSQSGHNTVSWYQQALGQGPQFIFQYYREEENGRGNFPPRFSGLQFPNYSSELNVNALELDDSALYLCASSLGAGPGNTIYFGEGSWLTVV.

By sample fraction, this clonotype is hyperexpanded. The chain uses TRBV19 and TRBJ1-2; D might be TRBD1 (5 bases). Germline V gene data show CDR1 as LNHDA and CDR2 as SQIVND (reference sequence). The CDR3 loop spans 15 amino acids. The germline V and J ends were trimmed by 3 bases and 6 bases, with 17 bases remaining between them. In DNA, the CDR3 is TGTGCCAGTAGTATTTTTGGGGGGGAGTTGGATGGCTACACCTTC. As protein: CASSIFGGELDGYTF.

Only a few counts were recorded for this clonotype. The chain joins TRBV10-1 to TRBJ2-3, with TRBD1 matching over 7 bases. The CDR3 covers 13 residues. Losses at the gene ends were 4 bases for V and 3 bases for J; bases not matched to a gene: 1. Germline V gene lookup returns CDR1 WNHNN and CDR2 SYGVQD (reference sequence). CDR3 in amino acids: CASSGQGTDTQYF. The CDR3 region has the DNA TGCGCCAGCAGTGGACAGGGAACAGATACGCAGTATTTT.

This rearrangement joins TRBV7-6 to TRBJ2-5; D remains unclear. The CDR3 totals 13 residues. Germline V CDR1 and CDR2: SGHVS, FNYEAQ. Trimming removed 3 bases from V and 3 bases from J, with 8 bases in between. The CDR3 loop reads CASSFGLEETQYF. In nucleotides, the CDR3 is TGTGCCAGCAGCTTTGGCCTCGAAGAGACCCAGTACTTC. The entire variable domain, with the rest obtained from reference TRBV7-6 and TRBJ2-5, is as follows: GAGVSQSPRYKVTKRGQDVALRCDPISGHVSLYWYRQALGQGPEFLTYFNYEAQQDKSGLPNDRFSAERPEGSISTLTIQRTEQRDSAMYRCASSFGLEETQYFGPGTRLLVL.

The DNA for the CDR3 is TGTGCCAGCAGTGCTCAGGGGCTAAATTCACCCCTCCACTTT. This encodes CASSAQGLNSPLHF. The V and J genes are TRBV2 and TRBJ1-6, with D tentatively TRBD1 (6 bases). The germline V gene has CDR1 SNHLY and CDR2 FYNNEI. Deletions cut 4 bases from V and 7 bases from J, with 11 bases between. The length of the CDR3 is 14 residues. The full variable domain, completed using reference TRBV2 and TRBJ1-6, is EPEVTQTPSHQVTQMGQEVILRCVPISNHLYFYWYRQILGQKVEFLVSFYNNEISEKSEIFDDQFSVERPDGSNFTLKIRSTKLEDSAMYFCASSAQGLNSPLHFGNGTRLTVT.